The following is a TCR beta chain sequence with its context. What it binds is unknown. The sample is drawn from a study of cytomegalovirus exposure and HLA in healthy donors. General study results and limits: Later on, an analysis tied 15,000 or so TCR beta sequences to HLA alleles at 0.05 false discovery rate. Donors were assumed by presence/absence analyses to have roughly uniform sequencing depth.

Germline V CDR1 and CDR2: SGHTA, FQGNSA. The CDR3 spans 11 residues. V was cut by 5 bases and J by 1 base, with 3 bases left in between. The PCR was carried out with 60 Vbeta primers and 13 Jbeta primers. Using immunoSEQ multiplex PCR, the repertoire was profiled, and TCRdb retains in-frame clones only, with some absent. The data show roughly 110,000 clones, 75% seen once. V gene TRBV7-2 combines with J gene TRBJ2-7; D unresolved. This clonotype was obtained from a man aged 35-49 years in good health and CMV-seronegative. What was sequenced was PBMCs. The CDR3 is CASSPSYEQYF. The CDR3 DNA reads TGTGCCAGCAGCCCTTCCTACGAGCAGTACTTC.